The entry below gives a single TCR beta chain sequence along with its context. What it binds is unknown. Assay used: immunoSEQ multiplex PCR; TCRdb lists only in-frame clones, some missing. The table has roughly 2.1 million clones, around 93% seen once. The record originates from a study of shared clonotypes between healthy human individuals. At the level of the study: CD4 naive cells filled three plates per donor, CD4 memory three, CD8 naive two and CD8 memory one.

Naive CD8 cells lacked CD45RO, underwent positive selection for CCR7 and left out terminally differentiated effector memory CD45RA+ cells. The study, taken as a whole, reports: Among non-shared clonotypes, generation probabilities were lower than among those shared by all four donors.

V shed 4 bases and J shed 0 bases, with 13 bases lying between them. Germline V gene lookup returns CDR1 LGHNA and CDR2 YSLEER. The CDR3 spans 15 residues. The receptor comes from a man between 18 and 35 years old in good health. Some clones in this sample may be carry-over from other donors' samples. The chain carries TRBV4-3 and TRBJ2-7; TRBD2 is a possible D gene (5 bases). The sequenced sample was naive CD8+ T cells from PBMCs. DNA of the CDR3: TGCGCCAGCAGCCGGGAGCGGATCGACTCCTACGAGCAGTACTTC. Protein sequence: CASSRERIDSYEQYF.